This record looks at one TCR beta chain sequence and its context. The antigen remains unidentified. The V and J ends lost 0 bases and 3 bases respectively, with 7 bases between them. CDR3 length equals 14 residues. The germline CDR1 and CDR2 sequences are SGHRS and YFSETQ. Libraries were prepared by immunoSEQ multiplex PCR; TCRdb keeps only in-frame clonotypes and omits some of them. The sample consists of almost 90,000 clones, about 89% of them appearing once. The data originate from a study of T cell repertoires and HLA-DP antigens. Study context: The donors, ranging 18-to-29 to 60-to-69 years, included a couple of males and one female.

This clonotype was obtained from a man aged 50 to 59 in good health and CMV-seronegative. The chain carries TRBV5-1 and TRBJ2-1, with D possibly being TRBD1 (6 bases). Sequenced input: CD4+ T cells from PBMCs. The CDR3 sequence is CASSLETGYNEQFF. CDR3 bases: TGCGCCAGCAGCTTGGAGACAGGCTACAATGAGCAGTTCTTC.